This TCR beta chain was sequenced in a study of molecular identifiers for immune sequencing clone quantification. The germline gives CDR1 MNHEY, CDR2 SMNVEV (reference sequence). V was trimmed by 5 bases and J by 1 base, leaving 11 bases between them. The CDR3 sequence is 14 residues long. TCRdb processed the PCR reads anew with MiXCR; each CDR3 protein has one entry. This table has under 85,000 distinct CDR3 sequences, roughly 17% appearing once. This clonotype was observed at least ten times. This rearrangement joins TRBV27 to TRBJ1-1; D is perhaps TRBD1 (6 bases). Sequenced material: naive CD8+ T cells from blood, with Jurkat cell RNA spiked in. As to subset: FACS-sorted CD8+CD4-CCR7+CD45RA+ naive T cells. This clonotype was sampled from a human donor in good health. Some libraries in this study had Jurkat cell RNA spiked in. For the CDR3, the DNA is TGTGCCAGCAGTCTCACAGGGCCGAACACTGAAGCTTTCTTT. Protein product: CASSLTGPNTEAFF.